This TCR beta chain emerged from a study of blood T cell repertoires in COVID-19. Study-level information: COVID-19 samples collected from the United States, Italy and Spain covered acute and convalescent phases. PBMCs, B-cell-depleted T cells, or T cells provided the cDNA or gDNA that made up the material.

Per the study methods: Quantification of nucleated cells was approximated via reference gene primer amplification. Sequencing was performed with immunoSEQ multiplex PCR; in TCRdb, only in-frame clones are kept and a portion is missing. V and J calls plus clone size are reproduced from that table; the DNA served to infer D and trimming. This table has hundreds of thousands of clones, 70% to 85% appearing once. The V and J ends lost 6 bases and 3 bases respectively, with 11 bases between them. CDR3 length equals 13 residues. The chain uses TRBV12-3 or TRBV12-4 and TRBJ2-5; D perhaps matches TRBD2 (6 bases). The sample taken for sequencing was peripheral blood. The sequence derives from a woman at least 80 years old with acute or convalescent COVID-19. The CDR3 region is CASRRDSEETQYF. The CDR3, as DNA: TGTGCCAGCAGGCGGGACTCCGAAGAGACCCAGTACTTC.